This T cell receptor beta chain is from a study of blood T cell repertoires in COVID-19. Study details: The United States, Italy and Spain supplied acute and convalescent COVID-19 samples. Sources were T cells, B-cell-depleted T cells, or PBMCs; the material itself was cDNA or gDNA.

Authors' processing steps: Nucleated cell number was recorded as an estimate derived from reference gene primer amplification. Libraries were prepared by immunoSEQ multiplex PCR; TCRdb keeps only in-frame clonotypes and omits some of them. The V and J calls and clone size are taken from that table; D and trimming were inferred from the DNA. Of roughly 120,000 clones listed, roughly 83% are singletons. From germline, CDR1 is LNHNV and CDR2 YYDKDF (reference sequence). V gave up 5 bases and J gave up 5 bases, with 15 bases separating them. This CDR3 is 14 amino acids long. The sequence was obtained from a man aged 25 to 45 with acute or convalescent COVID-19. The sample was peripheral blood. The chain employs TRBV15 and TRBJ1-2; possible D gene TRBD1, 5 bases. DNA of the CDR3: TGTGCCACCAGCGGAGGGGCCCTCCTTTATGGCTACACCTTC. This gives the protein CATSGGALLYGYTF.